This TCR beta chain was captured in a study of cytomegalovirus exposure and HLA in healthy donors. Primers included in the PCR were 60 Vbeta and 13 Jbeta primers. Profiling relied on immunoSEQ multiplex PCR, and the TCRdb table lists in-frame clones only, not all of them. The table lists some 150,000 clones, more than 80% of them singletons. The CDR3 is 15 residues long. Germline CDR1 and CDR2: SGHKS and YYEKEE (reference sequence). V lost 1 base to trimming and J lost 1 base, with 9 bases between them. The V gene is TRBV5-5, the J gene TRBJ1-3, with a possible D match to TRBD1 (5 bases). The TCR was taken from a woman aged 35 to 49 in good health and CMV-seropositive. Source material: PBMCs. The DNA of the CDR3 is TGTGCCAGCAGCTTGAAGACAGTATCTGGAAACACCATATATTTT. It yields the protein CASSLKTVSGNTIYF.